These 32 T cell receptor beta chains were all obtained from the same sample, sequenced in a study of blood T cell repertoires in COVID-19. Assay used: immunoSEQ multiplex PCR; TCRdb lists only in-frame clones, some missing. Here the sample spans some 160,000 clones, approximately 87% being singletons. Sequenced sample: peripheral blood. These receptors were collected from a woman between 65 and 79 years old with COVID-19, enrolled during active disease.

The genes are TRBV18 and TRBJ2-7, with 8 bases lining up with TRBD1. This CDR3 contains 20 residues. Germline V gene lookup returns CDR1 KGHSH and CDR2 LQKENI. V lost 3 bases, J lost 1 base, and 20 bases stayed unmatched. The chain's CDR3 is CASSPYSWTGRLVGSYEQYF. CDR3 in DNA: TGTGCCAGCTCACCCTATTCGTGGACAGGGCGGTTAGTGGGGTCCTACGAGCAGTACTTC.

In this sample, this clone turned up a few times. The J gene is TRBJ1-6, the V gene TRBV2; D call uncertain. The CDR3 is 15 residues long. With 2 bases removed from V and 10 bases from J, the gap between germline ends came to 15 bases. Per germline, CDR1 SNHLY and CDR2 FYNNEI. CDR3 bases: TGTGCCAGCAGTGAAAGCCGGGGAATCCGCTCACCCCTCCACTTT. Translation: CASSESRGIRSPLHF.

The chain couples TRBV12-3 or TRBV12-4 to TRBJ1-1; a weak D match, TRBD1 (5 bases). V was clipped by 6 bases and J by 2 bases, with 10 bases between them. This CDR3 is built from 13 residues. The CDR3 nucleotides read TGTGCCAGCAGGCCGACAGTTAACACTGAAGCTTTCTTT. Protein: CASRPTVNTEAFF.

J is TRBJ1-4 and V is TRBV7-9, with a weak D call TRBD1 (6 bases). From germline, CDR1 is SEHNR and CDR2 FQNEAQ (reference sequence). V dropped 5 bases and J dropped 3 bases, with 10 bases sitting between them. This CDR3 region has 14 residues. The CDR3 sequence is CASSPGTSNEKLFF. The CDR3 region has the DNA TGTGCCAGCAGCCCCGGGACATCTAATGAAAAACTGTTTTTT.

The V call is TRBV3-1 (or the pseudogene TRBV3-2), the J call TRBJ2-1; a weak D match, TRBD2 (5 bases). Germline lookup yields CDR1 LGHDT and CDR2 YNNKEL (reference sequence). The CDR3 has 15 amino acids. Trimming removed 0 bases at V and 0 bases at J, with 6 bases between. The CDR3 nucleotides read TGTGCCAGCAGCCAAGATGGGAGCTCCTACAATGAGCAGTTCTTC. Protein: CASSQDGSSYNEQFF.

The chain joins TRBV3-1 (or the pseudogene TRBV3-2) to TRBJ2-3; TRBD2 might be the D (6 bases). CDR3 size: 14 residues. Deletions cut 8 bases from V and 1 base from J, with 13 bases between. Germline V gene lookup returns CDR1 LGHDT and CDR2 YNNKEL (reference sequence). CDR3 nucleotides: TGTGCCAGCGGTCTACCGGGGGGCACAGATACGCAGTATTTT. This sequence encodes CASGLPGGTDTQYF.

The CDR3 loop reads CASSFSRIHTDTQYF. DNA of the CDR3: TGTGCCAGCAGCTTCTCCAGGATTCACACAGATACGCAGTATTTT. The chain has TRBV5-6 and TRBJ2-3; D ambiguous. The CDR3 is 15 amino acids. Germline lookup yields CDR1 SGHDT and CDR2 YYEEEE. The ends were cut back, 2 bases at V and 2 bases at J, with 12 bases in the middle.

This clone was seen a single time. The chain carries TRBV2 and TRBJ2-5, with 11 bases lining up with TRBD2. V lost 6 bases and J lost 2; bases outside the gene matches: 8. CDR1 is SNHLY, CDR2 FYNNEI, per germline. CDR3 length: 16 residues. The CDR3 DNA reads TGTGCCAGCAGCTCCACTAGCGGGGGACATCAAGAGACCCAGTACTTC. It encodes CASSSTSGGHQETQYF.

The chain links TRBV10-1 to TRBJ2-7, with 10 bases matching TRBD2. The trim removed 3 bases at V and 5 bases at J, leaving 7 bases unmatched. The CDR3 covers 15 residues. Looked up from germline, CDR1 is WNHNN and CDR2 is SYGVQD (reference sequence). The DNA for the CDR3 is TGCGCCAGCAGTGACTGGACTAGCGGTTCGGACGAGCAGTACTTC. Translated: CASSDWTSGSDEQYF.

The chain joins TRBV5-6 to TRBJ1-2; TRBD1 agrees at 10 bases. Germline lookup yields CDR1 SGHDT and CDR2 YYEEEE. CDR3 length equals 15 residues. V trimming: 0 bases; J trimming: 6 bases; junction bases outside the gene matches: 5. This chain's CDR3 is CASSLVGGTGDGYTF. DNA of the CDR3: TGTGCCAGCAGCTTGGTCGGCGGGACAGGGGATGGCTACACCTTC.

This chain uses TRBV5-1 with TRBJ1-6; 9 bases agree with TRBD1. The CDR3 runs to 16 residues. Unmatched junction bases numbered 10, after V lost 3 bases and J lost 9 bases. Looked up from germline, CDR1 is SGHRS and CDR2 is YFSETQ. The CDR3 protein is CASSSSTGTGTSPLHF. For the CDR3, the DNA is TGCGCCAGCAGCTCCTCAACCGGGACAGGGACTTCACCCCTCCACTTT.

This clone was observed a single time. In DNA, the CDR3 is TGTGCCAGCAGGGTGACTAGCGGGGGGCGAGAGACCCAGTACTTC. This translates into CASRVTSGGRETQYF. The V and J genes are TRBV2 and TRBJ2-5; 13 positions agree with TRBD2. Germline lookup yields CDR1 SNHLY and CDR2 FYNNEI. V dropped 6 bases and J dropped 4; count of bases not matched to a gene: 5. The CDR3 covers 15 residues.

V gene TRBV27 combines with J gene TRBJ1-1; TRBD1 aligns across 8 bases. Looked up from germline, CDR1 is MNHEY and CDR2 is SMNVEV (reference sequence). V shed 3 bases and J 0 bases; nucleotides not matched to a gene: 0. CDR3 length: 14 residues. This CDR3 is CASSLTGVNTEAFF. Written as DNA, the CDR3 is TGTGCCAGCAGTTTGACAGGGGTGAACACTGAAGCTTTCTTT.

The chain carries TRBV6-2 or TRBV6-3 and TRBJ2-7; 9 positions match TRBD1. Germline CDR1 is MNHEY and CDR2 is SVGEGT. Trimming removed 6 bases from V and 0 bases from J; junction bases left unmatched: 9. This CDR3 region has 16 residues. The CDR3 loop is CASSSRGTGSSYEQYF. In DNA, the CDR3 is TGTGCCAGCAGCTCCCGTGGGACAGGGAGCTCCTACGAGCAGTACTTC.

CDR3 sequence reads: CASSDWWGGNTEAFF. In DNA, the CDR3 is TGTGCCAGCAGTGATTGGTGGGGAGGGAACACTGAAGCTTTCTTT. The V call is TRBV6-1, the J call TRBJ1-1; D uncertain. Trimming stripped 3 bases from V and 1 base from J, with 12 bases between. The CDR3 runs 15 residues. Germline V gene data show CDR1 as MNHNS and CDR2 as SASEGT.

The chain's CDR3 is CASSHLGSIYGYTF. The CDR3 region has the DNA TGTGCCAGCAGCCACCTAGGGAGTATCTATGGCTACACCTTC. The rearrangement joins TRBV3-1 (or the pseudogene TRBV3-2) to TRBJ1-2; D unresolved. Between the trimmed V and J ends, which lost 3 bases and 4 bases, there was a span of 12 bases. The CDR3 extends over 14 amino acids. CDR1 is LGHDT and CDR2 is YNNKEL in the germline V gene (reference sequence).

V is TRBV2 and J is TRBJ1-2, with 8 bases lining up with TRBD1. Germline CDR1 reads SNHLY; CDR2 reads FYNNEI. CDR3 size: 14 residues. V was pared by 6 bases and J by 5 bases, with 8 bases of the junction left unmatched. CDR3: CASRADRGSYGYTF. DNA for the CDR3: TGTGCCAGCAGGGCAGACAGGGGCAGTTATGGCTACACCTTC.

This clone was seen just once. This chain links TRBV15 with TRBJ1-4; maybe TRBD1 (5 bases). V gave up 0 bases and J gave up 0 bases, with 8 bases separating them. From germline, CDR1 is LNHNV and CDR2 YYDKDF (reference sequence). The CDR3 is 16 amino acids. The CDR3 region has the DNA TGTGCCACCAGCAGAGATCTAGGGGCAACTAATGAAAAACTGTTTTTT. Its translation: CATSRDLGATNEKLFF.

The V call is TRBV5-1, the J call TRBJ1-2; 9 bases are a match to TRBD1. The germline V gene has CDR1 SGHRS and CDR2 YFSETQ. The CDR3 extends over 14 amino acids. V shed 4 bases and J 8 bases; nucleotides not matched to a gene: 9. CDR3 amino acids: CASSLGQGNRGYTF. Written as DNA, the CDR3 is TGCGCCAGCAGCCTCGGACAGGGGAACAGGGGCTACACCTTC.

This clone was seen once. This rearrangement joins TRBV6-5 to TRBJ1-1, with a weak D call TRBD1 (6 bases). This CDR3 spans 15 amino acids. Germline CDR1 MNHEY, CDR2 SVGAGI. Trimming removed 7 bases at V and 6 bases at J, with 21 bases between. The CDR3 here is CASTHDGGGSAEAFF. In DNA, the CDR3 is TGTGCCAGCACCCACGACGGCGGGGGCAGCGCTGAAGCTTTCTTT.

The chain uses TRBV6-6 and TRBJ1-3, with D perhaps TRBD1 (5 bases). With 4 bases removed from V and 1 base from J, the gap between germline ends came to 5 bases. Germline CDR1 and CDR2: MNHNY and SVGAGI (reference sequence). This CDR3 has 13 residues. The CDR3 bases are TGTGCCAGCAGTTCAGGGTCTGGAAACACCATATATTTT. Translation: CASSSGSGNTIYF.

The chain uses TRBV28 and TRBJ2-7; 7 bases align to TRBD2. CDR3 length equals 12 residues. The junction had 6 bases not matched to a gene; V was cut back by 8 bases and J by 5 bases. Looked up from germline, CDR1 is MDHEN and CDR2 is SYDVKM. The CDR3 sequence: CASRGSSDEQYF. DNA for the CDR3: TGTGCCAGCCGCGGGAGTTCCGACGAGCAGTACTTC.

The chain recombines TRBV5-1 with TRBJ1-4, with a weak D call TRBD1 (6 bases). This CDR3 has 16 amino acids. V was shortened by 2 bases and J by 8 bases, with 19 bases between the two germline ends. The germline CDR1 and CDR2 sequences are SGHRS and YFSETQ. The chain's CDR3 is CASSFYREGGKEKLFF. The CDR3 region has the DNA TGCGCCAGCAGCTTCTACAGGGAGGGAGGGAAGGAAAAACTGTTTTTT.

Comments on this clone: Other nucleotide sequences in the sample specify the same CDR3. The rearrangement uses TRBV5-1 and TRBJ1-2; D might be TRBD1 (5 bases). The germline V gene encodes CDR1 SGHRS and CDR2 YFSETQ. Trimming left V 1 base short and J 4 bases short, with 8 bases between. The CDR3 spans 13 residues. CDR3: CASSLQGTYGYTF. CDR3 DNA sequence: TGCGCCAGCAGCTTGCAGGGTACCTATGGCTACACCTTC.

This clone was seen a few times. The CDR3 loop is CASSPNANPYEQYF. DNA of the CDR3: TGTGCCAGCAGTCCGAATGCTAACCCCTACGAGCAGTACTTC. The V and J genes are TRBV7-9 and TRBJ2-7; no firm D call. Trimming stripped 6 bases from V and 2 bases from J, with 14 bases between. Germline V gene sequence: CDR1 SEHNR, CDR2 FQNEAQ (reference sequence). The CDR3 contains 14 residues.

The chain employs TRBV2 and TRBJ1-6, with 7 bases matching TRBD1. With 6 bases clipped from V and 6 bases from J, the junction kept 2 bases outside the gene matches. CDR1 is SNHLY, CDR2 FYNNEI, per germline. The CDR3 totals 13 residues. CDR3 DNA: TGTGCCAGCAGGGGACAGCCTAATTCACCCCTCCACTTT. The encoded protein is CASRGQPNSPLHF.

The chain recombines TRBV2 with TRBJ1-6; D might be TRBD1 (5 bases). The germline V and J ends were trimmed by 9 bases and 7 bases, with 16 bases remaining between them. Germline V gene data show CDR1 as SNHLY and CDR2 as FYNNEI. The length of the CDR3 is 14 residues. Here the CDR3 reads CASQAGLINSPLHF. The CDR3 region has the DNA TGTGCCAGTCAAGCGGGGCTGATAAATTCACCCCTCCACTTT.

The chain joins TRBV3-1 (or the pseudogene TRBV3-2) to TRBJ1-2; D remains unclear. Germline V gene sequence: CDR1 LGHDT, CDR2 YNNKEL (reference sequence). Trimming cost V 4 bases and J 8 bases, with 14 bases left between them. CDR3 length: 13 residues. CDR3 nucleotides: TGTGCCAGCAGCCCCCTTGGGTGGGAGGGCTACACCTTC. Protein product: CASSPLGWEGYTF.

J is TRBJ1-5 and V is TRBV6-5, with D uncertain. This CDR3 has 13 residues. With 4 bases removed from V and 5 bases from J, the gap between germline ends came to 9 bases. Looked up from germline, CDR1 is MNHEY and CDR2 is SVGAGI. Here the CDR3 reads CASSSVVDQPQHF. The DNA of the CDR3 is TGTGCCAGCAGTTCAGTGGTGGATCAGCCCCAGCATTTT.

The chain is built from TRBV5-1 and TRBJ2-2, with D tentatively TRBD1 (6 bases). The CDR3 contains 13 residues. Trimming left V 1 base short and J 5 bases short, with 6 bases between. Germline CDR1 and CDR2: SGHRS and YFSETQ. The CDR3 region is CASSLQGTGELFF. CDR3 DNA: TGCGCCAGCAGCTTGCAGGGGACCGGGGAGCTGTTTTTT.

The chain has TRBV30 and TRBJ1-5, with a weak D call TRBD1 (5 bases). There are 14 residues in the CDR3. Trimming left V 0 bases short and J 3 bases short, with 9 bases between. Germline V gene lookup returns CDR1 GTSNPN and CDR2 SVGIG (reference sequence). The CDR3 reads CAWSVRDYNQPQHF. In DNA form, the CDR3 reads TGTGCCTGGAGTGTAAGGGACTACAATCAGCCCCAGCATTTT.

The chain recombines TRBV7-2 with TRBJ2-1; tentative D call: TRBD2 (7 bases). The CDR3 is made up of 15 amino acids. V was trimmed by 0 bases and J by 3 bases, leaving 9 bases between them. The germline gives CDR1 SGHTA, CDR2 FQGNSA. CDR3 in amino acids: CASSLAGGLYNEQFF. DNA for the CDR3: TGTGCCAGCAGCTTAGCGGGGGGGCTCTACAATGAGCAGTTCTTC.